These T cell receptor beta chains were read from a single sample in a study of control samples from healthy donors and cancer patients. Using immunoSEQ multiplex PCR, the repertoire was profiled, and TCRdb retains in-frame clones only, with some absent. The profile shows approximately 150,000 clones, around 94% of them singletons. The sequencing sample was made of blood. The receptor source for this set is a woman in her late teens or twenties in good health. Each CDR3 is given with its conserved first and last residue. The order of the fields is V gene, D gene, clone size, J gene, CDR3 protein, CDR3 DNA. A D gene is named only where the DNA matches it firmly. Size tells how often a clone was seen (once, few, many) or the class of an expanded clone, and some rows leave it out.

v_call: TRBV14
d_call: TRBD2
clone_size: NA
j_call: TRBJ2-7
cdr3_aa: CASSQGGGDRGSYEQYF
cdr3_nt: TGTGCCAGCAGCCAAGGCGGGGGAGACAGAGGGTCCTACGAGCAGTACTTC

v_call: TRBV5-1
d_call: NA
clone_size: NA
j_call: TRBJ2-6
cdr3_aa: CASSLRQASSGANVLTF
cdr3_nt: TGCGCCAGCAGCTTGAGGCAGGCGAGCTCTGGGGCCAACGTCCTGACTTTC

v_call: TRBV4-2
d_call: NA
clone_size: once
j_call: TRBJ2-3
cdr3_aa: CASSLSGGTDTQYF
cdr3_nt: TGTGCCAGCAGTCTTTCGGGGGGCACAGATACGCAGTATTTT

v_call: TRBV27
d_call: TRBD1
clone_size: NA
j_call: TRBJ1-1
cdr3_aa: CASKIQGGAVNTEAFF
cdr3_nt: TGTGCCAGCAAGATTCAGGGGGGGGCGGTGAACACTGAAGCTTTCTTT

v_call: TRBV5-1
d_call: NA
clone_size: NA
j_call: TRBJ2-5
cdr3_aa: CASSLPGWELGGETQYF
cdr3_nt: TGCGCCAGCAGCTTGCCGGGTTGGGAATTGGGCGGTGAGACCCAGTACTTC

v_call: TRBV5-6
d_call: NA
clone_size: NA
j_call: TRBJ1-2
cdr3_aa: CASSLWGGNYGYTF
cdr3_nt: TGTGCCAGCAGCTTGTGGGGGGGCAACTATGGCTACACCTTC

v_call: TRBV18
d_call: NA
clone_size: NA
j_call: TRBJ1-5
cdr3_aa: CASSARGGNQPQHF
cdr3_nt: TGTGCCAGCTCAGCCCGGGGCGGCAATCAGCCCCAGCATTTT

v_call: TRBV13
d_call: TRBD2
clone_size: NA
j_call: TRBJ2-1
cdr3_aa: CASSPGLAGEQFF
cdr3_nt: TGTGCCAGCAGCCCGGGTTTAGCGGGTGAGCAGTTCTTC

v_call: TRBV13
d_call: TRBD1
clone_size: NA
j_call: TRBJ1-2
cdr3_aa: CASSQTGVDGYTF
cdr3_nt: TGTGCCAGCAGCCAGACAGGGGTGGACGGCTACACCTTC

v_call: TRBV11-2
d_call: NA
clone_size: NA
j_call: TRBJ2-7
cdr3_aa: CASSILPAFEQYF
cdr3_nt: TGTGCCAGCAGCATACTCCCAGCATTCGAGCAGTACTTC

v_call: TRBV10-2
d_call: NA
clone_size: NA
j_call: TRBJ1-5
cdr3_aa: CASSVQGGQPQHF
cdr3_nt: TGCGCCAGCAGTGTGCAGGGAGGACAGCCCCAGCATTTT

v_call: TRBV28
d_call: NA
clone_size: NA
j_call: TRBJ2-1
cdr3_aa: CASSLFPSSRNEQFF
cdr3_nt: TGTGCCAGCAGTTTATTTCCTAGTAGTCGGAATGAGCAGTTCTTC

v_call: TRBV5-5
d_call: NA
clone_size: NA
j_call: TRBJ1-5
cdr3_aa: CASSSGHNQPQHF
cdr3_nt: TGTGCCAGCAGCTCGGGCCATAATCAGCCCCAGCATTTT

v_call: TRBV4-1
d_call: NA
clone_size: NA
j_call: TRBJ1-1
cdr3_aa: CASSQNTEAFF
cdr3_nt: TGCGCCAGCAGCCAGAACACTGAAGCTTTCTTT

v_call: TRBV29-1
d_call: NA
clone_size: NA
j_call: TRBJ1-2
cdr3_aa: CSVRFPGSYGYTF
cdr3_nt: TGCAGCGTCCGGTTCCCAGGGTCCTATGGCTACACCTTC

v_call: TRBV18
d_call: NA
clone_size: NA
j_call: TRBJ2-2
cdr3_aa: CASSPQDTGELFF
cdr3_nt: TGTGCCAGCTCACCACAGGACACCGGGGAGCTGTTTTTT

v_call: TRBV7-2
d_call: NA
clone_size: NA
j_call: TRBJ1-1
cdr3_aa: CASSRRGGTEAFF
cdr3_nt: TGTGCCAGCAGCCGCCGCGGGGGTACTGAAGCTTTCTTT

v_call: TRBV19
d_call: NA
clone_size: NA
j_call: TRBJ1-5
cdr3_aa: CASSIKGRQPQHF
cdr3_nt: TGTGCCAGTAGTATAAAGGGGCGACAGCCCCAGCATTTT

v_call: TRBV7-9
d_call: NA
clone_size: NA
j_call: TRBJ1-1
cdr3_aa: CASSLYSTEAFF
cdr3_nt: TGTGCCAGCAGCTTATATTCCACTGAAGCTTTCTTT

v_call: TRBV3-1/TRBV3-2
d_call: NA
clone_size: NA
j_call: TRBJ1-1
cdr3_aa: CASSQYRELVPTEAFF
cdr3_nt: TGTGCCAGCAGCCAATACAGGGAGCTGGTCCCCACTGAAGCCTTCTTT

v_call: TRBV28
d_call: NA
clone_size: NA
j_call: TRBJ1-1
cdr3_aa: CASSLTYPQWGTEAFF
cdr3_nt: TGTGCCAGCAGTTTAACATATCCCCAGTGGGGCACTGAAGCTTTCTTT

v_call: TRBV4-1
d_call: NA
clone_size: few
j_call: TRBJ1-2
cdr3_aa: CASSHGTGYGYTF
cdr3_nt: TGCGCCAGCAGCCATGGGACGGGGTATGGCTACACCTTC

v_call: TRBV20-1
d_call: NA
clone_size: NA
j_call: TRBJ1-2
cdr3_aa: CSARSPNYTF
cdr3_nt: TGCAGTGCTAGATCTCCAAACTACACCTTC

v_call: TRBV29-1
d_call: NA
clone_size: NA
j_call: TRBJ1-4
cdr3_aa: CSAPVREKLFF
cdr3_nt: TGCAGCGCCCCCGTGCGGGAAAAACTGTTTTTT

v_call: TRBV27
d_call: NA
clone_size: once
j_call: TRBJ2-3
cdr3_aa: CASNQLVGTDTQYF
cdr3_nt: TGTGCCAGCAATCAACTAGTAGGCACAGATACGCAGTATTTT

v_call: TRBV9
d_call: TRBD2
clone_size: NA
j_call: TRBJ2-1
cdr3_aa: CASSVGGGSRGEQFF
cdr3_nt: TGTGCCAGCAGCGTAGGCGGGGGGTCGAGGGGCGAGCAGTTCTTC

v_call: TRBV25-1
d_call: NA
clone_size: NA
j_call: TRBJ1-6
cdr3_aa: CASSAWDLNSPLHF
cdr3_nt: TGTGCCAGCAGTGCCTGGGACCTTAATTCACCCCTCCACTTT

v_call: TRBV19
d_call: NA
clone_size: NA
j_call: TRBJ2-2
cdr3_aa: CASSIVAAGPFNTGELFF
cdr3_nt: TGTGCCAGTAGTATAGTCGCTGCGGGACCCTTCAACACCGGGGAGCTGTTTTTT

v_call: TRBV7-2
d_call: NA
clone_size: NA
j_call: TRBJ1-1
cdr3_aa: CAGGADSSHTEAFF
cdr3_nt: TGTGCCGGGGGGGCGGATTCTTCTCACACTGAAGCTTTCTTT

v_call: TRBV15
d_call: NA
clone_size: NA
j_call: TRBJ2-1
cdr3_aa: CATSRKGGYNEQFF
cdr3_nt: TGTGCCACCAGTCGTAAAGGGGGCTACAATGAGCAGTTCTTC

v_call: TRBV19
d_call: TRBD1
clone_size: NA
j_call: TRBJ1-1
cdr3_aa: CASGRQGARNTEAFF
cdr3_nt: TGTGCCAGTGGACGACAGGGGGCCAGGAACACTGAAGCTTTCTTT

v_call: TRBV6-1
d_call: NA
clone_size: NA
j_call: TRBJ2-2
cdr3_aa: CASSDFGLLGAGELFF
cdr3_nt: TGTGCCAGCAGTGACTTCGGCCTTTTGGGGGCCGGGGAGCTGTTTTTT

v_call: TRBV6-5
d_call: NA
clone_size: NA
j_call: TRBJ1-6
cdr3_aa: CASGRDPTGQNLHF
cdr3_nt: TGTGCCAGCGGCCGGGACCCGACAGGTCAAAACCTCCACTTT

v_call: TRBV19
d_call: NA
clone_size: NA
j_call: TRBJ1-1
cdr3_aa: CASSTGAWSEAEAFF
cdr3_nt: TGTGCCAGTAGTACAGGGGCCTGGAGTGAGGCTGAAGCTTTCTTT

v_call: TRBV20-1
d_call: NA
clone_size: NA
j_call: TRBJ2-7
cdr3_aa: CSASNPQNPEYEQYF
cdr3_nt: TGCAGTGCTAGTAACCCTCAAAACCCAGAGTACGAGCAGTACTTC

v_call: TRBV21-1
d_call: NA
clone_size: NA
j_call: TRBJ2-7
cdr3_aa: CASTSGTGFYEQYF
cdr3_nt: TGTGCCAGCACTTCCGGGACAGGGTTCTACGAGCAGTACTTC

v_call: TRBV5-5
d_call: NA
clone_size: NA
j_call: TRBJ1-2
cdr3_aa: CASSDGLNYGYTF
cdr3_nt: TGTGCCAGCAGCGACGGATTAAACTATGGCTACACCTTC

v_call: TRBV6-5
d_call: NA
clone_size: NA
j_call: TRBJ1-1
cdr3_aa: CASSYTDGNTEAFF
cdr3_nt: TGTGCCAGCAGTTACACGGACGGGAACACTGAAGCTTTCTTT

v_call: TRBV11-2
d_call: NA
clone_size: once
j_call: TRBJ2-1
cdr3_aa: CASSFFTISGDGGNEQFF
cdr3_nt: TGTGCCAGCAGCTTTTTCACCATTAGCGGTGATGGAGGCAATGAGCAGTTCTTC

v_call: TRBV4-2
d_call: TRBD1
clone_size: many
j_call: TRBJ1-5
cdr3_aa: CASSERQGANQPQHF
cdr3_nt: TGTGCCAGCAGCGAGAGACAGGGGGCCAATCAGCCCCAGCATTTT

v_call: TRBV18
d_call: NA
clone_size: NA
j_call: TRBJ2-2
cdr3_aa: CASSPQGPDTGELFF
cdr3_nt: TGTGCCAGCTCACCTCAGGGGCCCGACACCGGGGAGCTGTTTTTT

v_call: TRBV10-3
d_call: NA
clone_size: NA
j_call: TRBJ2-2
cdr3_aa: CATRREGTGELFF
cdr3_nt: TGTGCTACGCGGCGGGAAGGCACCGGGGAGCTGTTTTTT

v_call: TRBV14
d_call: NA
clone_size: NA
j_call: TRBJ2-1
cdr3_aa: CASSQGRTGRVPSRFF
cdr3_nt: TGTGCCAGCAGCCAAGGCCGGACAGGGAGGGTACCCAGCAGGTTCTTC

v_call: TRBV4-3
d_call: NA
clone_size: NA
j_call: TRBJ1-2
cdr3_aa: CASRPDSYGYTF
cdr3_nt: TGCGCCAGCAGACCGGACAGCTATGGCTACACCTTC

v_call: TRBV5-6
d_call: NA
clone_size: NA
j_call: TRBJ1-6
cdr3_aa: CASSLAGNSPLHF
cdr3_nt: TGTGCCAGCAGCTTGGCAGGGAATTCACCCCTCCACTTT

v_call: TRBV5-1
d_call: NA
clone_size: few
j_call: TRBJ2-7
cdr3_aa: CASSLMQSGRNEQYF
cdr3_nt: TGCGCCAGCAGCTTGATGCAGTCGGGGAGGAACGAGCAGTACTTC

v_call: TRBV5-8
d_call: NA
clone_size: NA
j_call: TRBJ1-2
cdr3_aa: CASSLAAQPNYGYTF
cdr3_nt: TGTGCCAGCAGCTTGGCCGCTCAGCCAAACTATGGCTACACCTTC

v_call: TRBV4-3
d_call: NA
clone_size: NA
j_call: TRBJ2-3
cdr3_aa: CASSRGWGVRPDTQYF
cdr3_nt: TGCGCCAGCAGCCGAGGATGGGGAGTTCGGCCGGATACGCAGTATTTT

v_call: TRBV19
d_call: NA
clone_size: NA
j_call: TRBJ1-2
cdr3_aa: CASSIEAGRYGYTF
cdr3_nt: TGTGCCAGTAGTATAGAGGCGGGGAGATATGGCTACACCTTC

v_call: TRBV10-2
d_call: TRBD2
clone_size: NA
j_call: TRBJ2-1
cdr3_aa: CASRRSSGDEQFF
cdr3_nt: TGCGCCAGCAGGAGATCTAGCGGGGATGAGCAGTTCTTC

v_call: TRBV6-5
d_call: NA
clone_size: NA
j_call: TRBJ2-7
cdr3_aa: CASRLTGAYEQYF
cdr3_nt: TGTGCCAGCAGACTGACGGGCGCCTACGAGCAGTACTTC

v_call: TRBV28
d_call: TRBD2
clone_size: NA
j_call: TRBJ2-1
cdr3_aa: CASSTTLEASGYNEQFF
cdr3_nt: TGTGCCAGCAGTACCACTCTCGAGGCTAGCGGTTACAATGAGCAGTTCTTC

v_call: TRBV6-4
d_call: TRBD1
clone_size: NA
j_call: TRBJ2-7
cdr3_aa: CASSRQGGDEQYF
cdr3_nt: TGTGCCAGCAGTCGACAGGGGGGCGACGAGCAGTACTTC

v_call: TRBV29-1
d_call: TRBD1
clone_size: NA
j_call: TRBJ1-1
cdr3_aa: CSVEWDRGEVGAFF
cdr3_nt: TGCAGCGTTGAATGGGACAGGGGAGAGGTGGGAGCTTTCTTT